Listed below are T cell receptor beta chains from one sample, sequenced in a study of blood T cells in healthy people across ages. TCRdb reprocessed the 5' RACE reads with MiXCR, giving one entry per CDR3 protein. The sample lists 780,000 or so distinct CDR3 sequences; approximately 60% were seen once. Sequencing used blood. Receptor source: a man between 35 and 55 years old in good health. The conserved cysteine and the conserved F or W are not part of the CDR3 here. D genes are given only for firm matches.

ASSDQDRDGETQY	TRBJ2-5	13	TRBV28	TRBD1
SVQEPIAKNIQY	TRBJ2-4	12	TRBV29-1	-
ASSGETVITDTQY	TRBJ2-3	13	TRBV9	-
ASSVAAGEQF	TRBJ2-1	10	TRBV9	-
ASSFGPGGPYLNIQY	TRBJ2-4	15	TRBV7-7	-
ASSEGGRGSEQF	TRBJ2-1	12	TRBV2	-
SAERNNYGYT	TRBJ1-2	10	TRBV29-1	-
ASSDRDWF	TRBJ1-4	8	TRBV19	-
ASSPSGVADTQY	TRBJ2-3	12	TRBV28	-
ASSYSSWQSYGYT	TRBJ1-2	13	TRBV6-5	-
ASRFLLAGAYVF	TRBJ2-1	12	TRBV7-3	TRBD2
SARTGTEDSPLH	TRBJ1-6	12	TRBV20-1	TRBD1
ASSQVPAGGSNTGELF	TRBJ2-2	16	TRBV3-1	TRBD2
AIGQNNYGYT	TRBJ1-2	10	TRBV6-5	-
ASSQEGGLSPGYGYT	TRBJ1-2	15	TRBV4-2	-
ASSSATGTVGYGYT	TRBJ1-2	14	TRBV7-2	TRBD1
ASSPFDNEQF	TRBJ2-1	10	TRBV3-1	-
ASLGVRPEDPYEQY	TRBJ2-7	14	TRBV6-1	-
ASEGQKGHEQY	TRBJ2-5	11	TRBV6-1	-
ASSQRNTSGSARYNEQF	TRBJ2-1	17	TRBV3-1	TRBD2
ASSITRTGRNEKLF	TRBJ1-4	14	TRBV12-3/TRBV12-4	TRBD1
ASSRQGQPQQY	TRBJ2-5	11	TRBV27	TRBD1
SASGGGDEQF	TRBJ2-1	10	TRBV20-1	TRBD2
ASSLDRPGEKLF	TRBJ1-4	12	TRBV5-1	-
ASRPEEGWSYNEQF	-	14	TRBV28	-
SVEGAGSTDTQY	TRBJ2-3	12	TRBV29-1	-
ASSFQLSIGDEKLF	TRBJ1-4	14	TRBV5-6	-
ASSRQGTSYNEQY	TRBJ2-5	13	TRBV5-1	TRBD1
ASSSTGTSGSGEQF	TRBJ2-1	14	TRBV12-3/TRBV12-4	TRBD2
ASSYRTEDSNQPQH	TRBJ1-5	14	TRBV6-2/TRBV6-3	-
SARRGQPKETQY	TRBJ2-5	12	TRBV20-1	-
ASSPKDGYT	TRBJ1-2	9	TRBV6-6	-
SVEHKGTAYNEQF	TRBJ2-1	13	TRBV29-1	TRBD1
SARTSHEKLF	TRBJ1-4	10	TRBV20-1	-
ASSQAAHRGYGYT	TRBJ1-2	13	TRBV3-1	-
ASSLRGIDGYT	TRBJ1-2	11	TRBV27	-
ASSLDGSYGYT	TRBJ1-2	11	TRBV7-2	-
ASSSDGRLNSPLH	TRBJ1-6	13	TRBV7-2	-
SARERDRLNKAAANVLT	TRBJ2-6	17	TRBV20-1	TRBD1
ATSPGQNTEAF	TRBJ1-1	11	TRBV24-1	-
ASRTPTGTFYGYT	TRBJ1-2	13	TRBV6-6	-
ASSLVHLEGDTQY	TRBJ2-3	13	TRBV7-9	-
ASSVVPRRNEQY	-	12	TRBV9	-
AWSSGADTQY	TRBJ2-3	10	TRBV30	-
ATSEVRQETQY	TRBJ2-5	11	TRBV24-1	-
SVGSVNYGYT	TRBJ1-2	10	TRBV29-1	-
ASMADSDTYEQY	TRBJ2-7	12	TRBV6-1	-
ASSLELMNIQY	-	11	TRBV7-8	-
ASSYPYRASGGYEQY	TRBJ2-7	15	TRBV6-2/TRBV6-3	TRBD2
ASSFMVQNTGELF	TRBJ2-2	13	TRBV7-3	-